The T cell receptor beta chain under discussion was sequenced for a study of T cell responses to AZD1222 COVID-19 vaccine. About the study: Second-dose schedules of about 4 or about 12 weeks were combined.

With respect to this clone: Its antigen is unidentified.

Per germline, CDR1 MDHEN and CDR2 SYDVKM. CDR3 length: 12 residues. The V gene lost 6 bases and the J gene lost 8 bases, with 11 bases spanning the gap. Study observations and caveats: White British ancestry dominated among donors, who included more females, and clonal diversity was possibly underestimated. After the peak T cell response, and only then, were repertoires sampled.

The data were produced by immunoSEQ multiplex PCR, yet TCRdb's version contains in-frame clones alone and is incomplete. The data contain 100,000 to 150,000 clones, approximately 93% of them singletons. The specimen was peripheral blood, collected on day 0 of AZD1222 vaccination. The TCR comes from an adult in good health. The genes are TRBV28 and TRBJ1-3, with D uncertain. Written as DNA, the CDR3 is TGTGCCAGCAGCACGGAGGGCTACACCATATATTTT. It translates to CASSTEGYTIYF.